This T cell receptor (beta chain) was obtained from a study of CD8 T cells in Susac syndrome. TCR beta from blood CD8+ and CD4+ T cells was sequenced. Matched for age and sex, the controls were healthy donors. Purification of the CD8+ and CD4+ T cells relied on negative isolation, and TEMRA cells underwent FACS enrichment. V was shortened by 1 base and J by 5 bases, with 12 bases between the two germline ends. The CDR3 runs 14 residues. Germline V gives CDR1 LGHDT, CDR2 YNNKEL (reference sequence). RNA in amounts of roughly 0.5 to 1 ug was reverse transcribed with random hexamers. TCR beta CDR3 was amplified by immunoSEQ multiplex PCR. This amplification extended across 54 Vbeta and 13 Jbeta segments. MiXCR, run by TCRdb on the immunoSEQ multiplex PCR reads, gives a single entry per CDR3 protein. The profile shows more than 100,000 distinct CDR3 sequences, nearly 95% of them singletons.

The sequencing sample was made of CD4+ T cells from PBMCs. The chain joins TRBV3-1 to TRBJ2-7, with D possibly being TRBD1 (5 bases). This TCR was sampled from a human donor in good health. The chain's CDR3 is CASSQGQGIHEQYF. The CDR3 nucleotides are TGTGCCAGCAGCCAAGGGCAGGGTATACACGAGCAGTACTTC.